The 14 T cell receptor beta chains below all came from one sample that was sequenced in a study of T cell responses to AZD1222 COVID-19 vaccine. Sequenced by immunoSEQ multiplex PCR; TCRdb stores in-frame clones only, minus some. Here the sample spans about 140,000 clones, 89% being singletons. Sequencing was performed on peripheral blood, taken on day 0 of AZD1222 vaccination. These receptors came from an adult in good health.

The genes are TRBV7-9 and TRBJ1-2; D is uncertain. Germline CDR1 SEHNR, CDR2 FQNEAQ (reference sequence). The CDR3 has 13 residues. Trimming stripped 5 bases from V and 7 bases from J, with 14 bases between. The CDR3 sequence: CASSPDTSSGYTF. The CDR3 DNA reads TGTGCCAGCAGCCCCGACACCTCTAGTGGCTACACCTTC.

The rearrangement links TRBV5-1 to TRBJ1-4; the D is unclear. Germline CDR1 reads SGHRS; CDR2 reads YFSETQ. The V end lost 0 bases, the J end lost 4 bases, and 7 bases lay between the germline ends. The CDR3 extends over 14 amino acids. CDR3 sequence (DNA): TGCGCCAGCAGCTTGGATAGGGTTAATGAAAAACTGTTTTTT. The encoded protein is CASSLDRVNEKLFF.

The chain uses TRBV6-5 and TRBJ2-1; D gene ambiguous. Per germline, CDR1 MNHEY and CDR2 SVGAGI. CDR3 length equals 15 residues. Deletions cut 0 bases from V and 6 bases from J, with 12 bases between. CDR3 sequence (DNA): TGTGCCAGCAGTTACTCGAGAGACACCGGCAATGAGCAGTTCTTC. It yields the protein CASSYSRDTGNEQFF.

This clone appeared a single time. The chain recombines TRBV18 with TRBJ1-1; D not certain. Germline loops: CDR1 KGHSH, CDR2 LQKENI. Trimming stripped 6 bases from V and 1 base from J, with 12 bases between. The CDR3 covers 14 residues. The CDR3 DNA is TGTGCCAGCTCGCCGATCGGCCCGAACACTGAAGCTTTCTTT. Encoded protein: CASSPIGPNTEAFF.

Only one count was recorded for this clone. V usage is TRBV18 and J usage is TRBJ2-3, with TRBD2 matching over 10 bases. Unmatched junction bases numbered 7, after V lost 5 bases and J lost 2 bases. The V gene's germline CDR1 is KGHSH and CDR2 LQKENI. CDR3 length: 16 amino acids. The CDR3 region is CASSFLAGASTDTQYF. CDR3 in DNA: TGTGCCAGCTCATTCCTAGCGGGGGCCTCCACAGATACGCAGTATTTT.

The CDR3 nucleotides read TGTGCCAGCAGCTTAGAAGCGTCTGGCCTAATGAACACTGAAGCTTTCTTT. Encoded protein: CASSLEASGLMNTEAFF. The chain has TRBV7-6 and TRBJ1-1; D remains ambiguous. The V end lost 1 base, the J end lost 0 bases, and 15 bases lay between the germline ends. This CDR3 is 17 amino acids long. Germline CDR1 is SGHVS and CDR2 is FNYEAQ.

This clone has just a few counts. The chain uses TRBV7-9 and TRBJ2-1, with 11 bases identical to TRBD2. J was trimmed by 7 bases and V by 1 base; bases with no gene match: 3. The CDR3 covers 15 residues. The germline V gene encodes CDR1 SEHNR and CDR2 FQNEAQ (reference sequence). The CDR3 DNA sequence: TGTGCCAGCAGCTTAGGTGGACTAGCGGGTAATGAGCAGTTCTTC. Translation gives CASSLGGLAGNEQFF.

V and J are TRBV5-1 and TRBJ2-1; 10 nucleotides line up with TRBD1. CDR3 length: 15 residues. Germline values: CDR1 SGHRS, CDR2 YFSETQ. The junction had 4 bases not matched to a gene; V was cut back by 4 bases and J by 3 bases. CDR3 DNA sequence: TGCGCCAGCAGCCTGACAGGGGGCTACTACAATGAGCAGTTCTTC. As protein: CASSLTGGYYNEQFF.

The chain is built from TRBV29-1 and TRBJ2-7; 7 bases are a match to TRBD1. After removal of 3 bases from V and 4 bases from J, the junction contained 6 bases not matched to a gene. Per the germline V gene, CDR1 is SQVTM and CDR2 is ANQGSEA. The CDR3 covers 13 residues. The CDR3 protein is CSVDGTDPYEQYF. In nucleotides, the CDR3 is TGCAGCGTTGACGGGACAGACCCTTACGAGCAGTACTTC.

There are a few counts of this clone. The chain combines TRBV6-2 or TRBV6-3 with TRBJ2-7; perhaps D is TRBD1 or TRBD2 (6 bases each). The CDR3 contains 14 residues. Trimming pared 5 bases from V and 5 bases from J, leaving 16 bases between. Germline V CDR1 and CDR2: MNHEY, SVGEGT. CDR3 sequence: CASSPRVGGDEQYF. Written as DNA, the CDR3 is TGTGCCAGCAGTCCCAGAGTGGGGGGCGACGAGCAGTACTTC.

The gene calls are TRBV9 and TRBJ2-1, with 10 bases lining up with TRBD2. CDR3 length equals 16 residues. Per the germline V gene, CDR1 is SGDLS and CDR2 is YYNGEE. V lost 1 base to trimming and J lost 7 bases; unmatched junction nucleotides: 8. CDR3 in amino acids: CASSVSSGSLGNEQFF. CDR3 nucleotide sequence: TGTGCCAGCAGCGTATCTAGCGGGAGTTTGGGGAATGAGCAGTTCTTC. Supplemented by reference TRBV9 and TRBJ2-1, the full variable domain reads DSGVTQTPKHLITATGQRVTLRCSPRSGDLSVYWYQQSLDQGLQFLIQYYNGEERAKGNILERFSAQQFPDLHSELNLSSLELGDSALYFCASSVSSGSLGNEQFFGPGTRLTVL.

This sequence joins TRBV19 and TRBJ1-1; no firm D call. Germline V gene sequence: CDR1 LNHDA, CDR2 SQIVND (reference sequence). The CDR3 spans 11 residues. V was cut by 10 bases and J by 3 bases, with 9 bases left in between. The chain's CDR3 is CATQTYTEAFF. The CDR3 nucleotides read TGTGCCACCCAAACTTACACTGAAGCTTTCTTT. Complete variable domain (other parts from reference TRBV19 and TRBJ1-1): DGGITQSPKYLFRKEGQNVTLSCEQNLNHDAMYWYRQDPGQGLRLIYYSQIVNDFQKGDIAEGYSVSREKKESFPLTVTSAQKNPTAFYLCATQTYTEAFFGQGTRLTVV.

The chain has TRBV5-1 and TRBJ2-1; 7 bases match TRBD1. Trimming at V came to 0 bases and at J to 2 bases, leaving 2 bases not matched to a gene. CDR3 length equals 15 residues. The germline CDR1 and CDR2 sequences are SGHRS and YFSETQ. CDR3 residues: CASSLAGQTYNEQFF. The CDR3 nucleotides read TGCGCCAGCAGCTTGGCGGGACAGACCTACAATGAGCAGTTCTTC.

The gene calls are TRBV29-1 and TRBJ1-3; D gene uncertain. Germline loops: CDR1 SQVTM, CDR2 ANQGSEA. The CDR3 extends over 12 amino acids. The V end lost 4 bases, the J end lost 4 bases, and 8 bases lay between the germline ends. Here the CDR3 reads CSVGAWGNTIYF. The DNA for the CDR3 is TGCAGCGTTGGGGCCTGGGGAAACACCATATATTTT.